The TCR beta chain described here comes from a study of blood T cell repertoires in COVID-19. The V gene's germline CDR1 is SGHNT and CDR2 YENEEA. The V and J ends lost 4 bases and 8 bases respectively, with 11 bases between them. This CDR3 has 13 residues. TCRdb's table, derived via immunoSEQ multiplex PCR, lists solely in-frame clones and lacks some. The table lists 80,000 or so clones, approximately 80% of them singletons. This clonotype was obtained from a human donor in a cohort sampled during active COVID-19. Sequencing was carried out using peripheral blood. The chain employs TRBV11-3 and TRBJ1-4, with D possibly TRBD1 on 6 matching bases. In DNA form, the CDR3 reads TGTGCCAGCAGCTACGCCAGGGGAGAAAAACTGTTTTTT. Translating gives CASSYARGEKLFF.